The sequence of this T cell receptor (beta chain) was determined in a study of identifying expanded T cells in peripheral blood. General study findings and limits: Variance in clone template counts between approximately two-week samples significantly increased with total template count across all healthy donors.

Method: immunoSEQ multiplex PCR; TCRdb's copy keeps in-frame clones and lacks some. The profile shows around 95,000 clones, over 80% of them singletons. To note about this clone: Antigen unknown.

This receptor was identified in a person between 18 and 70 years old in good health. Sequences were obtained from blood.

CDR3 DNA sequence: TGTGCCAGCAGCCAAGAGGGGTATTCGGTCTACAATGAGCAGTTCTTC. It yields the protein CASSQEGYSVYNEQFF. This sequence joins TRBV14 and TRBJ2-1; no clear D. Between the trimmed V and J ends, which lost 0 bases and 3 bases, there was a span of 12 bases. The CDR3 is 16 residues long. Per germline, CDR1 SGHDN and CDR2 FVKESK.